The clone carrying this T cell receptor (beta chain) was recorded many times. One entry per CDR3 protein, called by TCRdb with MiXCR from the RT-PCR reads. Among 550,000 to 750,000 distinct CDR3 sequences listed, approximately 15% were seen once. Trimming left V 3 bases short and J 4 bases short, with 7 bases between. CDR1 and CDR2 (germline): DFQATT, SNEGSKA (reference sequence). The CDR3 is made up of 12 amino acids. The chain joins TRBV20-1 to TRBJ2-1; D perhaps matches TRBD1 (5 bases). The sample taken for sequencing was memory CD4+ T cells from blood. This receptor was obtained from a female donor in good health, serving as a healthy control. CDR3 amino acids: CSARKGYNEQFF. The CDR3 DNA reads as TGCAGTGCTAGGAAGGGGTACAATGAGCAGTTCTTC.